This T cell receptor (beta chain) was documented in a study of blood T cell repertoires in COVID-19. The overall study: COVID-19 samples collected from the United States, Italy and Spain covered acute and convalescent phases. Sources were T cells, B-cell-depleted T cells, or PBMCs; the material itself was cDNA or gDNA.

V was shortened by 0 bases and J by 3 bases, with 10 bases between the two germline ends. The CDR3 covers 14 residues. Germline V CDR1 and CDR2: SGDLS, YYNGEE. Profiling relied on immunoSEQ multiplex PCR, and the TCRdb table lists in-frame clones only, not all of them. The sample lists roughly 180,000 clones; more than 85% were seen once. This TCR was sampled from a woman in her 30s with active or convalescent COVID-19. The gene calls are TRBV9 and TRBJ2-7; the D gene is possibly TRBD1 (6 bases). Specimen: peripheral blood. This chain's CDR3 is CASSVGGGNYEQYF. DNA of the CDR3: TGTGCCAGCAGCGTAGGAGGGGGAAACTACGAGCAGTACTTC.